The 7 T cell receptor beta chains below were found in one sample sequenced in a study of response to subunit inactivated influenza vaccine. TCRdb recomputed calls from the RT-PCR reads with MiXCR, one row per CDR3 protein. The sample lists 500,000 or so distinct CDR3 sequences, approximately 15% seen once, with 3% in the top ten. The sample was CD4+ T cells sorted from PBMCs, taken less than 30 months after vaccination. The receptor source for this set is a man aged 45 to 75 who received an inactivated influenza vaccine.

The table lists this clonotype with a count of one. This chain connects TRBV10-3 to TRBJ1-3; no firm D call. V was shortened by 0 bases and J by 0 bases, with 6 bases between the two germline ends. Per germline, CDR1 ENHRY and CDR2 SYGVKD. This CDR3 is 15 amino acids long. CDR3: CAISESPISGNTIYF. CDR3 nucleotides: TGTGCCATCAGTGAGTCACCGATCTCTGGAAACACCATATATTTT.

The V and J genes are TRBV11-2 and TRBJ2-7; weak D call: TRBD2 (5 bases). Trimming shortened V by 4 bases and J by 0 bases, and 13 bases separated the two germline ends. The CDR3 totals 15 residues. Germline values: CDR1 SGHAT, CDR2 FQNNGV. As DNA, the CDR3 is TGTGCCAGCAGCTCCTTTTCTGGGAGCTCCTACGAGCAGTACTTC. Amino acids: CASSSFSGSSYEQYF.

This clonotype occurred many times. V is TRBV5-1 and J is TRBJ2-5; 10 positions agree with TRBD1. The CDR3 totals 13 residues. Germline CDR1 is SGHRS and CDR2 is YFSETQ. V shed 3 bases, J shed 9 bases, and the junction held 5 bases outside the gene matches. The CDR3 nucleotides are TGCGCCAGCAGCTGGGACAGGGGAACGGCCCAGTACTTC. Its translation is CASSWDRGTAQYF.

This clonotype has a handful of counts. This chain connects TRBV7-8 to TRBJ1-5; D is uncertain. This CDR3 spans 14 amino acids. Germline loops: CDR1 SGHVS, CDR2 FQNEAQ. V lost 3 bases, J lost 9 bases, and 15 bases lay in between. The DNA for the CDR3 is TGTGCCAGCAGCTTGGCGGCAGACGAAAGGCCCCAGCATTTT. Residues: CASSLAADERPQHF.

This clonotype was observed many times. The gene calls are TRBV7-2 and TRBJ2-2, with D tentatively TRBD1 or TRBD2 (5 bases each). Trimming cost V 3 bases and J 1 base, with 6 bases left between them. There are 14 residues in the CDR3. Germline CDR1 reads SGHTA; CDR2 reads FQGNSA. The CDR3 here is CASSLGVNTGELFF. The CDR3 bases are TGTGCCAGCAGCTTGGGGGTGAACACCGGGGAGCTGTTTTTT.

The chain carries TRBV10-2 and TRBJ2-3, with unresolved D. The CDR3 has 13 residues. Germline CDR1 and CDR2: WSHSY and SAAADI. V was trimmed by 6 bases and J by 8 bases, leaving 15 bases between them. The CDR3 DNA sequence: TGCGCCAGCAGGACCCCTAGGGATGCTACGCAGTATTTT. It encodes CASRTPRDATQYF.

This clonotype was recorded a few times. The rearrangement joins TRBV7-3 to TRBJ2-1, with D tentatively TRBD1 (5 bases). The CDR3 contains 13 residues. The V and J ends lost 4 bases and 6 bases respectively, with 10 bases between them. Germline V lookup: CDR1 SGHTA, CDR2 FQGTGA. The CDR3 nucleotides are TGTGCCAGCAGCTCAGGACATCTCAATGAGCAGTTCTTC. Translated, it gives CASSSGHLNEQFF.